A single sample is the source of the 8 T cell receptor beta chains below, sequenced in a study of OX40 agonist ivuxolimab in advanced cancers. Clones were sequenced by immunoSEQ multiplex PCR, and TCRdb holds only the in-frame ones, with some missing. The sample lists some 39,000 clones, about 90% seen once, with roughly 3.4% in the top ten. Here the sequenced sample was CD4+ or CD8+ T cells sorted from blood, taken in a trial of the OX40 agonist ivuxolimab. The receptors shown here come from an adult with an advanced solid tumor such as melanoma, head and neck, liver or kidney cancer.

V gene TRBV20-1 combines with J gene TRBJ2-1; the D gene is possibly TRBD1 (5 bases). V was cut by 5 bases and J by 5 bases, with 7 bases left in between. Germline CDR1 and CDR2: DFQATT and SNEGSKA (reference sequence). The CDR3 totals 11 residues. The DNA for the CDR3 is TGCAGTGCTCAGACAGACAATGAGCAGTTCTTC. It codes for CSAQTDNEQFF.

J is TRBJ1-2 and V is TRBV7-9; 7 positions agree with TRBD1. Trimming took 6 bases from V and 1 from J; bases not matched to a gene: 14. Germline-derived CDR1 and CDR2 are SEHNR and FQNEAQ (reference sequence). This CDR3 region has 17 residues. The DNA for the CDR3 is TGTGCCAGCAGTAAAACAGGGGAGGGTTGGCTTAACTATGGCTACACCTTC. Translating gives CASSKTGEGWLNYGYTF.

The V call is TRBV7-2, the J call TRBJ2-2, with no clear D. The germline CDR1 and CDR2 sequences are SGHTA and FQGNSA. V lost 5 bases and J lost 8, with 12 bases in between. This CDR3 is built from 13 residues. The CDR3 bases are TGTGCCAGCAGCGACTCAGTGCAGGGGGAGCTGTTTTTT. Its translation: CASSDSVQGELFF.

V is TRBV7-2 and J is TRBJ1-4; unclear D gene. Trimming stripped 2 bases from V and 6 bases from J, with 10 bases between. This CDR3 has 14 residues. Germline assignment: CDR1 SGHTA and CDR2 FQGNSA. This CDR3 is CASSLSEADEKLFF. CDR3 DNA: TGTGCCAGCAGCTTAAGTGAGGCGGATGAAAAACTGTTTTTT. The variable domain in full, with the rest retrieved from reference TRBV7-2 and TRBJ1-4, is GAGVSQSPSNKVTEKGKDVELRCDPISGHTALYWYRQSLGQGLEFLIYFQGNSAPDKSGLPSDRFSAERTGGSVSTLTIQRTQQEDSAVYLCASSLSEADEKLFFGSGTQLSVL.

The chain carries TRBV18 and TRBJ2-1; D unclear. The CDR3 length is 15 residues. Per germline, CDR1 KGHSH and CDR2 LQKENI. V lost 1 base, J lost 0 bases, and 7 bases lay in between. CDR3 DNA: TGTGCCAGCTCACCACGACCGGACTCCTACAATGAGCAGTTCTTC. This sequence encodes CASSPRPDSYNEQFF.

The chain couples TRBV18 to TRBJ2-7; perhaps TRBD1 as D (6 bases). Trimming pared 3 bases from V and 2 bases from J, leaving 14 bases between. The length of the CDR3 is 15 residues. Looked up from germline, CDR1 is KGHSH and CDR2 is LQKENI. The CDR3: CASSPKGQPTYEQYF. The CDR3 DNA reads as TGTGCCAGCTCACCGAAGGGACAACCAACCTACGAGCAGTACTTC.

The V and J genes are TRBV5-5 and TRBJ2-7; 8 bases map to TRBD1. Germline CDR1 and CDR2: SGHKS and YYEKEE (reference sequence). The length of the CDR3 is 15 residues. J was trimmed by 5 bases and V by 4 bases; bases with no gene match: 11. DNA of the CDR3: TGTGCCAGCAGCCTAGCAGGGACAGGTAATAACGAGCAGTACTTC. Encoded protein: CASSLAGTGNNEQYF.

The chain employs TRBV28 and TRBJ2-3; possible D gene TRBD1, 6 bases. Germline V gene lookup returns CDR1 MDHEN and CDR2 SYDVKM. The V and J ends lost 7 bases and 3 bases respectively, with 14 bases between them. This CDR3 contains 14 residues. CDR3 region: CASNFQGTTDTQYF. DNA of the CDR3: TGTGCCAGCAACTTTCAGGGGACAACAGATACGCAGTATTTT.